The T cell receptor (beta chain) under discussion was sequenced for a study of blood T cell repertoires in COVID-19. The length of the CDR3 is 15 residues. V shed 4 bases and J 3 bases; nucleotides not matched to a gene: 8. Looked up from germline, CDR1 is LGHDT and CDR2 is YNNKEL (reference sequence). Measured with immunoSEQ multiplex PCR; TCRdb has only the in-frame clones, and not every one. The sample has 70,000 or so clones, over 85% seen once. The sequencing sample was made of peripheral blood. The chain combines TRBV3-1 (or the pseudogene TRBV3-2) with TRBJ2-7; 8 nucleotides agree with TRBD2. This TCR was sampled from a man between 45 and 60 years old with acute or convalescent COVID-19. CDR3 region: CASSPSAGGDYEQYF. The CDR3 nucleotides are TGTGCCAGCAGCCCCTCCGCGGGGGGAGACTACGAGCAGTACTTC.